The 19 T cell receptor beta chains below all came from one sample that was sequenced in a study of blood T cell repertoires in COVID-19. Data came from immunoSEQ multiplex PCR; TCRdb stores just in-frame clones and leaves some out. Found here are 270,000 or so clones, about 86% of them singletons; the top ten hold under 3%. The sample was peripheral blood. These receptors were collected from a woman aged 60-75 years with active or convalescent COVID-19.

The CDR3 DNA is TGTGCCAGCGCCGTGGGGGCTAGAGGCTACACCTTC. It yields the protein CASAVGARGYTF. The V and J genes are TRBV12-3 or TRBV12-4 and TRBJ1-2; possibly TRBD1 for D (6 bases). This CDR3 region has 12 residues. Trimming cost V 8 bases and J 8 bases, with 15 bases left between them.

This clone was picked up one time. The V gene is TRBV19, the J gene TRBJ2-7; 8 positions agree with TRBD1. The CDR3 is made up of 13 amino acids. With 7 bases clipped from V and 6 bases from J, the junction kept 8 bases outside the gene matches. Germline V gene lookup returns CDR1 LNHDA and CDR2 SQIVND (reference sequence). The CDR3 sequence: CASKEAGGAEQYF. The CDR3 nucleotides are TGTGCCAGTAAGGAAGCAGGGGGCGCCGAGCAGTACTTC.

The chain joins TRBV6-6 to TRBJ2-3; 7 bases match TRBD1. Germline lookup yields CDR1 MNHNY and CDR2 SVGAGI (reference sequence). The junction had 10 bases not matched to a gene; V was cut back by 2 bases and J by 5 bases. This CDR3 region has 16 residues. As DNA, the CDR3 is TGTGCCAGCAGTTACCAACCGTTGTCAGGGGGAGATACGCAGTATTTT. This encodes CASSYQPLSGGDTQYF.

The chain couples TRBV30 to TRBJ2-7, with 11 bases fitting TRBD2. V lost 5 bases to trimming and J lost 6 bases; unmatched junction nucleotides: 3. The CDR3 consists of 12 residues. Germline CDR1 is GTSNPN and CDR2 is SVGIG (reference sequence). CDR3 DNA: TGTGCCTGGGTAGCGGGGGGGCGCGAGCAGTACTTC. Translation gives CAWVAGGREQYF.

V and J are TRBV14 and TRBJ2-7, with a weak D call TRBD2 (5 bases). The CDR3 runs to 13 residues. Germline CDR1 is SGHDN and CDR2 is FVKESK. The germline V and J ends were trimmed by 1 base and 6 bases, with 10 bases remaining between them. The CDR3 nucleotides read TGTGCCAGCAGCCAAGTCCGAGGGAGCGAGCAGTACTTC. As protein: CASSQVRGSEQYF.

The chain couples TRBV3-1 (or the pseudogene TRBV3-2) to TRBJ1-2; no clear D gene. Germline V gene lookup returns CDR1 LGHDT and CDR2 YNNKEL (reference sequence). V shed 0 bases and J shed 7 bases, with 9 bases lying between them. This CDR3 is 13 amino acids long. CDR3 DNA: TGTGCCAGCAGCCAAGAGCGGGCGGTTGGCTACACCTTC. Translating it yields CASSQERAVGYTF.

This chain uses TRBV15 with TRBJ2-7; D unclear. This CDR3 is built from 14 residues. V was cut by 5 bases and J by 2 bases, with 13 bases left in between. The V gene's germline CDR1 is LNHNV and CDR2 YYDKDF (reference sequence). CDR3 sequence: CATSGRSKTYEQYF. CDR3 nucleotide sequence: TGTGCCACCAGCGGTCGGAGCAAGACCTACGAGCAGTACTTC.

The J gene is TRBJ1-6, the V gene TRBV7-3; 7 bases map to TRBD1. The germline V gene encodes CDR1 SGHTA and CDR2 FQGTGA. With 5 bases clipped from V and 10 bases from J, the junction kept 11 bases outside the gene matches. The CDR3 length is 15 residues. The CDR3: CASSLDQGVGSPLHF. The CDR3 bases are TGTGCCAGCAGCCTAGACCAGGGGGTAGGGTCACCCCTCCACTTT.

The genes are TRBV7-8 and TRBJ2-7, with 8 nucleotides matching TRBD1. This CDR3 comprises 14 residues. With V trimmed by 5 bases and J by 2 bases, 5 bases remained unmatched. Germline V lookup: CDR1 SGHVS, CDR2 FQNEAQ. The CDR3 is CASSPGTGPYEQYF. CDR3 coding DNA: TGTGCCAGCAGCCCAGGGACAGGTCCCTACGAGCAGTACTTC. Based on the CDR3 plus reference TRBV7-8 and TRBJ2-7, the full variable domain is GAGVSQSPRYKVAKRGQDVALRCDPISGHVSLFWYQQALGQGPEFLTYFQNEAQLDKSGLPSDRFFAERPEGSVSTLKIQRTQQEDSAVYLCASSPGTGPYEQYFGPGTRLTVT.

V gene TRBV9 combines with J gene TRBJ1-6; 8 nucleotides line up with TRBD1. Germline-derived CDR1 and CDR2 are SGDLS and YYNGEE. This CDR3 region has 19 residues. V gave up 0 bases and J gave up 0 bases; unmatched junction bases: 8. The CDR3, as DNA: TGTGCCAGCAGCGTAGTTTGGACAGGGAATAGCTCCTATAATTCACCCCTCCACTTT. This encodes CASSVVWTGNSSYNSPLHF.

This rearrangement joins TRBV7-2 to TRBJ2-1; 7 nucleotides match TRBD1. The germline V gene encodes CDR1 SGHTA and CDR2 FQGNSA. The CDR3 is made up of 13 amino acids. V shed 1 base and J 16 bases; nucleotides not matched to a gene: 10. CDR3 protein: CASSLDKPTGPFF. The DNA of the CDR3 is TGTGCCAGCAGCTTAGATAAGCCGACAGGGCCATTCTTC.

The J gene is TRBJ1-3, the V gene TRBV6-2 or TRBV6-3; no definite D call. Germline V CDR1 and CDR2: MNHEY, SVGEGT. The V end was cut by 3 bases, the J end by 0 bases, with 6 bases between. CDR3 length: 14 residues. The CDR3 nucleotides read TGTGCCAGCAGTTATTCTGTCTCTGGAAACACCATATATTTT. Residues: CASSYSVSGNTIYF.

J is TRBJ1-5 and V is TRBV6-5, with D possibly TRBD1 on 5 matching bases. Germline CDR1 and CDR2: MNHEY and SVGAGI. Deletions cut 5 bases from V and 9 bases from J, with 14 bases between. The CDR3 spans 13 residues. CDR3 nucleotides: TGTGCCAGCAGTAGGGGACCAGCGGGGCCCCAGCATTTT. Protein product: CASSRGPAGPQHF.

For the CDR3, the DNA is TGTGCCAGCAGCTCAGCGGGGGGATCCTACAATGAGCAGTTCTTC. It is translated as CASSSAGGSYNEQFF. The rearrangement links TRBV11-2 to TRBJ2-1; 9 bases are shared with TRBD2. The length of the CDR3 is 15 residues. V dropped 4 bases and J dropped 1; count of bases not matched to a gene: 2. Germline CDR1 is SGHAT and CDR2 is FQNNGV.

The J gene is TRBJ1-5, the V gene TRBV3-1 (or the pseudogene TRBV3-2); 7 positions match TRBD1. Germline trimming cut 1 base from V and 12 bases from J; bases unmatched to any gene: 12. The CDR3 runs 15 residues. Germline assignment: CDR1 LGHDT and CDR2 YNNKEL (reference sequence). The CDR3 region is CASSQGTGTARLQHF. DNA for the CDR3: TGTGCCAGCAGCCAAGGGACTGGGACAGCGCGGCTCCAGCATTTT.

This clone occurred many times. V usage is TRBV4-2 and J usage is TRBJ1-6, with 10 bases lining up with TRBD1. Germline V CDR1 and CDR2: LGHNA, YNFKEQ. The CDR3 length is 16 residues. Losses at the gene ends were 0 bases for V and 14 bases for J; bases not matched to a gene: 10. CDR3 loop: CASSQDRDRGRVSLHF. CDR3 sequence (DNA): TGTGCCAGCAGCCAAGATCGGGACAGGGGCCGCGTGTCCCTCCACTTT.

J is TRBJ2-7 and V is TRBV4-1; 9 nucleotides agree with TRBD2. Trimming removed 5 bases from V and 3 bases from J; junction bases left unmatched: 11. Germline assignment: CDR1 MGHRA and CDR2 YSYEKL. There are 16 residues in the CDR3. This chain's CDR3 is CASSESGGTPLYEQYF. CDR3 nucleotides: TGCGCCAGCAGCGAAAGCGGGGGGACACCCCTCTACGAGCAGTACTTC.

CDR3 sequence (DNA): TGTGCCAGCTCACCACGAGGGAACTATGGCTACACCTTC. Translated, it gives CASSPRGNYGYTF. The V and J genes are TRBV18 and TRBJ1-2; D call uncertain. The germline gives CDR1 KGHSH, CDR2 LQKENI. The CDR3 covers 13 residues. V gave up 1 base and J gave up 2 bases, with 5 bases separating them. The full variable domain, in which reference TRBV18 and TRBJ1-2 provide the parts outside the CDR3, is NAGVMQNPRHLVRRRGQEARLRCSPMKGHSHVYWYRQLPEEGLKFMVYLQKENIIDESGMPKERFSAEFPKEGPSILRIQQVVRGDSAAYFCASSPRGNYGYTFGSGTRLTVV.

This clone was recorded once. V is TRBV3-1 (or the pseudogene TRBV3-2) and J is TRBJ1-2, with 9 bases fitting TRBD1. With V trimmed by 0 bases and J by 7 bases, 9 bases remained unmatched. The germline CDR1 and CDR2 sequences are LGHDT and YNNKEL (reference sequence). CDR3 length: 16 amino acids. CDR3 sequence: CASSQDWGGTGPGYTF. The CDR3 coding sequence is TGTGCCAGCAGCCAAGATTGGGGGGGGACAGGGCCTGGCTACACCTTC.